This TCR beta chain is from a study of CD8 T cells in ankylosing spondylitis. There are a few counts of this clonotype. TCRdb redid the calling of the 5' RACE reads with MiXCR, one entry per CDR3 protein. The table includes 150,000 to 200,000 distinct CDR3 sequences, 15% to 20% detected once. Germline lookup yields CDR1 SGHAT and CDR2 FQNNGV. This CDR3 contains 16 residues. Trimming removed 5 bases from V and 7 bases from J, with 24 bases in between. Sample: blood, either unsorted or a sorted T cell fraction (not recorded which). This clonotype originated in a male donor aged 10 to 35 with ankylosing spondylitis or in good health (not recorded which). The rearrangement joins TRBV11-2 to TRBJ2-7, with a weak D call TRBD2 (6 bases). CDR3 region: CASSPRGGGRTKEQYF. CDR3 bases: TGTGCCAGCAGCCCCCGGGGAGGTGGGAGGACGAAAGAGCAGTACTTC. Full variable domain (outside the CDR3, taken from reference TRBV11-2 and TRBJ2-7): EAGVAQSPRYKIIEKRQSVAFWCNPISGHATLYWYQQILGQGPKLLIQFQNNGVVDDSQLPKDRFSAERLKGVDSTLKIQPAKLEDSAVYLCASSPRGGGRTKEQYFGPGTRLTVT.